This T cell receptor (beta chain) was documented in a study of control samples from healthy donors and cancer patients. This table comes from immunoSEQ multiplex PCR, and its TCRdb copy is limited to in-frame clones, with some not included. The repertoire has some 17,000 clones, 85% to 90% of them found once; the top ten carry about 29%. Germline lookup yields CDR1 SGHVS and CDR2 FQNEAQ. Trimming pared 6 bases from V and 6 bases from J, leaving 17 bases between. This CDR3 comprises 15 residues. This clonotype originated in a man in his 60s with head and neck cancer. This chain joins TRBV7-8 and TRBJ2-2; D is perhaps TRBD1 (5 bases). The source material was PBMCs. The DNA for the CDR3 is TGTGCCAGCAGATTCCTGGGGCAGGTGGCCGGGGAGCTGTTTTTT. Translating it yields CASRFLGQVAGELFF.